These 9 T cell receptor beta chains originate from one sample sequenced in a study of response to subunit inactivated influenza vaccine. MiXCR, run by TCRdb on the RT-PCR reads, gives a single entry per CDR3 protein. The profile shows some 800,000 distinct CDR3 sequences, about 20% of them singletons. The material sequenced was PBMCs from blood, taken roughly 5 days after vaccination. The receptors here all came from a man in his fifties who received an inactivated influenza vaccine.

The rearrangement links TRBV3-1 to TRBJ2-1, with unresolved D. The CDR3 consists of 11 residues. Trimming removed 1 base at V and 11 bases at J, with 6 bases between. CDR1 LGHDT and CDR2 YNNKEL come from the germline V gene (reference sequence). In DNA, the CDR3 is TGTGCCAGCAGCCAAGCCACCCAGCAGTTCTTC. This encodes CASSQATQQFF.

There are many counts of this clonotype. The rearrangement joins TRBV29-1 to TRBJ2-7; 7 bases fit TRBD1. CDR1 is SQVTM and CDR2 is ANQGSEA in the germline V gene. With 2 bases clipped from V and 4 bases from J, the junction kept 8 bases outside the gene matches. CDR3 length: 14 residues. CDR3 in DNA: TGCAGCGTTGAAAACAGGGGCCGCGTTTACGAGCAGTACTTC. This sequence encodes CSVENRGRVYEQYF.

This clonotype was counted between two and nine times. The CDR3 loop reads CASSQATVGYSTDTQYF. The DNA of the CDR3 is TGTGCCAGCAGCCAAGCAACGGTGGGATATAGCACAGATACGCAGTATTTT. This chain joins TRBV4-2 and TRBJ2-3; D not certain. Germline assignment: CDR1 LGHNA and CDR2 YNFKEQ. The V end lost 1 base, the J end lost 0 bases, and 14 bases lay between the germline ends. CDR3 length equals 17 residues.

The chain couples TRBV15 to TRBJ2-7; 7 bases fit TRBD1. V dropped 1 base and J dropped 3; count of bases not matched to a gene: 9. Germline CDR1 reads LNHNV; CDR2 reads YYDKDF (reference sequence). The CDR3 covers 16 residues. The CDR3 nucleotides are TGTGCCACCAGCAGAGTAGGTAACAGGGGAATCTACGAGCAGTACTTC. Amino acid sequence: CATSRVGNRGIYEQYF.

The table lists this clonotype with many counts. The CDR3 region has the DNA TGCAGTGCTAGGGGGACTAGCGGGAGAGATACGCAGTATTTT. It yields the protein CSARGTSGRDTQYF. The chain couples TRBV20-1 to TRBJ2-3, with TRBD2 identical over 14 bases. CDR1 and CDR2 (germline): DFQATT, SNEGSKA (reference sequence). J lost 5 bases, V lost 3 bases, and 1 base had no gene match. CDR3 length: 14 amino acids.

The chain recombines TRBV20-1 with TRBJ1-5; a weak D match, TRBD1 (5 bases). The CDR3 contains 11 residues. The germline V gene encodes CDR1 DFQATT and CDR2 SNEGSKA (reference sequence). V gave up 7 bases and J gave up 5 bases, with 9 bases separating them. The CDR3 DNA reads as TGCAGTGTGGGGGACGATCAGCCCCAGCATTTT. Translating it yields CSVGDDQPQHF.

This clonotype appeared a few times. The V call is TRBV18, the J call TRBJ2-7; 7 nucleotides match TRBD1. Germline V gene sequence: CDR1 KGHSH, CDR2 LQKENI. V shed 4 bases, J shed 4 bases, and the junction held 4 bases outside the gene matches. This CDR3 is built from 13 residues. The DNA for the CDR3 is TGTGCCAGCTCACAGGGGGCGGAATACGAGCAGTACTTC. This sequence encodes CASSQGAEYEQYF.

This clonotype has a handful of counts. The rearrangement joins TRBV6-1 to TRBJ1-2; D not resolved. V dropped 2 bases and J dropped 4 bases, with 11 bases sitting between them. Looked up from germline, CDR1 is MNHNS and CDR2 is SASEGT. The length of the CDR3 is 14 residues. CDR3 protein: CASSETAEVYGYTF. For the CDR3, the DNA is TGTGCCAGCAGTGAAACCGCCGAGGTCTATGGCTACACCTTC.

This clonotype was counted only a few times. The chain is built from TRBV12-3 or TRBV12-4 and TRBJ1-1, with 8 nucleotides matching TRBD1. The CDR3 is 16 residues long. V lost 5 bases to trimming and J lost 1 base; unmatched junction nucleotides: 9. CDR3 residues: CASSKNRGMENTEAFF. In nucleotides, the CDR3 is TGTGCCAGCAGTAAAAACAGGGGGATGGAGAACACTGAAGCTTTCTTT.